This note documents a single T cell receptor (beta chain) sequence. Germline V CDR1 and CDR2: MNHEY, SMNVEV (reference sequence). After removal of 5 bases from V and 7 bases from J, the junction contained 7 bases not matched to a gene. The CDR3 consists of 16 residues. The protocol was immunoSEQ multiplex PCR, while the TCRdb copy is restricted to in-frame clones and leaves out a portion. The sample consists of approximately 65,000 clones, more than 80% of them appearing once. The data were obtained in a study of blood T cell repertoires in COVID-19. This clonotype was obtained from a woman aged 40 to 55 with acute COVID-19. The sequenced sample was PBMCs or T cells enriched from blood (not recorded which). The chain combines TRBV27 with TRBJ2-2; 13 bases line up with TRBD2. This chain's CDR3 is CASSPTLAGGHGELFF. CDR3 DNA sequence: TGTGCCAGCAGTCCGACACTAGCGGGAGGGCACGGGGAGCTGTTTTTT.